What follows is one TCR beta chain and its context. Other DNA variants within this sample encode the same CDR3. V shed 6 bases and J shed 3 bases, with 20 bases lying between them. This CDR3 is built from 15 residues. From germline, CDR1 is GTSNPN and CDR2 SVGIG (reference sequence). This entry comes from a study of cytomegalovirus exposure and HLA in healthy donors. Vbeta (60) and Jbeta (13) primers were used in the PCR. Repertoires were generated with immunoSEQ multiplex PCR, while TCRdb's copy carries only in-frame clones and drops some. The sample shows around 110,000 clones, around 10% of them seen only once.

The source material was PBMCs. The chain employs TRBV30 and TRBJ1-1; possible D gene TRBD1, 5 bases. This clonotype was obtained from a man aged 25 to 40 in good health and CMV-seronegative. The chain's CDR3 is CACLARAPWDTEAFF. The CDR3 DNA reads TGTGCCTGCCTTGCCAGGGCACCGTGGGACACTGAAGCTTTCTTT.